What follows are 9 T cell receptor beta chains derived from one specimen sequenced in a study of T cell changes during pregnancy in multiple sclerosis. The data were produced by immunoSEQ multiplex PCR, yet TCRdb's version contains in-frame clones alone and is incomplete. Seen here are fewer than 25,000 clones, under 95% observed once, and the top ten hold 9.4%. Sequences were derived from CD8+ T cells from peripheral blood mononuclear cells, sampled in the third trimester of pregnancy. The receptors derive from a female donor in good health, enrolled as a control in a pregnancy study.

This chain's CDR3 is CASSLSGTRDNEQFF. In DNA, the CDR3 is TGTGCCAGCAGTTTATCAGGGACTAGGGACAATGAGCAGTTCTTC. The J gene is TRBJ2-1, the V gene TRBV28, with 8 bases that match TRBD2. After removal of 1 base from V and 5 bases from J, the junction contained 4 bases not matched to a gene. This CDR3 has 15 residues. Germline values: CDR1 MDHEN, CDR2 SYDVKM.

The V gene is TRBV14, the J gene TRBJ1-4; weak D call: TRBD1 (5 bases). This CDR3 comprises 14 residues. V was trimmed by 4 bases and J by 6 bases, leaving 12 bases between them. Germline V gene lookup returns CDR1 SGHDN and CDR2 FVKESK. CDR3 sequence: CASSLWGGDEKLFF. The CDR3 bases are TGTGCCAGCAGCCTATGGGGAGGGGATGAAAAACTGTTTTTT.

The V gene is TRBV9, the J gene TRBJ2-1, with 7 bases aligning to TRBD1. The germline CDR1 and CDR2 sequences are SGDLS and YYNGEE. CDR3 size: 16 residues. Trimming removed 4 bases from V and 4 bases from J; junction bases left unmatched: 11. CDR3 sequence: CASSPSGTVWYNEQFF. As DNA, the CDR3 is TGTGCCAGCAGCCCCTCCGGGACAGTCTGGTACAATGAGCAGTTCTTC.

This clone has a single count. The chain combines TRBV5-4 with TRBJ2-5, with a tentative D call TRBD2 (6 bases). The ends were cut back, 5 bases at V and 3 bases at J, with 8 bases in the middle. The CDR3 length is 12 residues. Germline CDR1 reads SGHNT; CDR2 reads YYREEE (reference sequence). Here the CDR3 DNA reads TGTGCCAGCAGGGGCGGGAAAGAGACCCAGTACTTC. It translates to CASRGGKETQYF.

The rearrangement links TRBV28 to TRBJ2-2; 7 bases are shared with TRBD2. The trim removed 5 bases at V and 4 bases at J, leaving 7 bases unmatched. There are 15 residues in the CDR3. Germline V CDR1 and CDR2: MDHEN, SYDVKM. CDR3 region: CASSLGREITGELFF. In nucleotides, the CDR3 is TGTGCCAGCAGTCTGGGGCGGGAGATCACCGGGGAGCTGTTTTTT.

V usage is TRBV10-3 and J usage is TRBJ1-5, with D perhaps matching TRBD1 (6 bases). Trimming stripped 0 bases from V and 6 bases from J, with 12 bases between. CDR1 ENHRY and CDR2 SYGVKD come from the germline V gene. This CDR3 contains 15 residues. CDR3 coding DNA: TGTGCCATCAGTGAGTCGGCAGGGGATGCTCAGCCCCAGCATTTT. It yields the protein CAISESAGDAQPQHF.

Only a few counts were recorded for this clone. The V and J genes are TRBV4-2 and TRBJ1-5, with 10 bases that match TRBD1. CDR3 size: 16 residues. J lost 6 bases, V lost 0 bases, and 5 bases had no gene match. Germline lookup yields CDR1 LGHNA and CDR2 YNFKEQ. The CDR3 loop reads CASSQDLGQGVQPQHF. CDR3 sequence (DNA): TGTGCCAGCAGCCAAGACCTCGGACAGGGGGTTCAGCCCCAGCATTTT.

V usage is TRBV7-9 and J usage is TRBJ1-2; D may be TRBD1 (6 bases). Germline values: CDR1 SEHNR, CDR2 FQNEAQ (reference sequence). Trimming removed 4 bases from V and 6 bases from J, with 18 bases in between. The CDR3 loop spans 15 amino acids. The CDR3 spells CASSSFTQGFNGYTF. The DNA for the CDR3 is TGTGCCAGCAGCTCCTTCACCCAGGGGTTCAATGGCTACACCTTC. The whole variable domain, remainder taken from reference TRBV7-9 and TRBJ1-2, is DTGVSQNPRHKITKRGQNVTFRCDPISEHNRLYWYRQTLGQGPEFLTYFQNEAQLEKSRLLSDRFSAERPKGSFSTLEIQRTEQGDSAMYLCASSSFTQGFNGYTFGSGTRLTVV.

The rearrangement links TRBV11-2 to TRBJ1-1; D gene uncertain. Trimming removed 1 base at V and 1 base at J, with 7 bases between. This CDR3 spans 14 amino acids. Germline V gene data show CDR1 as SGHAT and CDR2 as FQNNGV. The CDR3 is CASSLGRPNTEAFF. In DNA, the CDR3 is TGTGCCAGCAGCTTAGGCAGGCCGAACACTGAAGCTTTCTTT.